This entry lists 18 T cell receptor beta chains sequenced from one sample in a study of cytomegalovirus exposure and HLA in healthy donors. TCRdb's table, derived via immunoSEQ multiplex PCR, lists solely in-frame clones and lacks some. The sample includes 100,000 or so clones, roughly nine tenths seen only once; the top ten take approximately 4%. The specimen was PBMCs. These receptor sequences come from a woman younger than 35 in good health and CMV-seropositive.

By sample fraction, this clone is medium-sized. The chain recombines TRBV9 with TRBJ2-7; 10 nucleotides line up with TRBD2. The CDR3 is made up of 16 amino acids. The germline gives CDR1 SGDLS, CDR2 YYNGEE. The ends lost 1 base at V and 2 bases at J; junction bases unmatched: 6. Here the CDR3 DNA reads TGTGCCAGCAGCGTATTAGAGCGGGGGGGGCCCTACGAGCAGTACTTC. The encoded protein is CASSVLERGGPYEQYF.

This clone is medium-sized in the sample. This rearrangement joins TRBV6-1 to TRBJ2-1; 8 bases are shared with TRBD2. The CDR3 is 15 amino acids. Germline-derived CDR1 and CDR2 are MNHNS and SASEGT. Germline trimming cut 3 bases from V and 9 bases from J; bases unmatched to any gene: 10. The CDR3 nucleotides are TGTGCCAGCAGTGAGGGGGGACTAGATTCAGGTGAGCAGTTCTTC. This gives the protein CASSEGGLDSGEQFF.

The chain links TRBV9 to TRBJ2-1, with 9 bases matching TRBD2. Trimming took 4 bases from V and 2 from J; bases not matched to a gene: 10. Germline loops: CDR1 SGDLS, CDR2 YYNGEE. The CDR3 is 17 residues long. Here the CDR3 reads CASSSQLAGGTYNEQFF. DNA for the CDR3: TGTGCCAGCAGCTCCCAATTGGCGGGAGGGACCTACAATGAGCAGTTCTTC.

The chain has TRBV6-1 and TRBJ2-5, with TRBD1 matching 8 bases. J was trimmed by 4 bases and V by 2 bases; bases with no gene match: 6. CDR3 size: 15 residues. Germline V CDR1 and CDR2: MNHNS, SASEGT. The CDR3 DNA follows: TGTGCCAGCAGTGAATTGTCTGGGACAGGAGAGACCCAGTACTTC. Translated, it gives CASSELSGTGETQYF.

There are a few counts of this clone. V is TRBV29-1 and J is TRBJ2-7; TRBD1 aligns across 9 bases. CDR3 length: 14 amino acids. V dropped 4 bases and J dropped 7; count of bases not matched to a gene: 11. Germline V gene sequence: CDR1 SQVTM, CDR2 ANQGSEA. The CDR3 sequence: CSVGPPTGTGEQYF. DNA of the CDR3: TGCAGCGTTGGGCCCCCCACAGGGACAGGGGAGCAGTACTTC.

The genes are TRBV9 and TRBJ2-7; the D gene is possibly TRBD1 (6 bases). V shed 1 base and J shed 1 base, with 12 bases lying between them. Germline V gene sequence: CDR1 SGDLS, CDR2 YYNGEE. CDR3 length equals 15 residues. The CDR3 coding sequence is TGTGCCAGCAGCGTATCGGGCCAGGGGTCCTACGAGCAGTACTTC. Protein product: CASSVSGQGSYEQYF.

The gene calls are TRBV7-9 and TRBJ2-1, with TRBD1 matching over 7 bases. The CDR3 runs to 15 residues. V lost 1 base and J lost 8; bases outside the gene matches: 8. Germline values: CDR1 SEHNR, CDR2 FQNEAQ (reference sequence). CDR3 sequence: CASSLVSGGFDEQFF. The CDR3 DNA follows: TGTGCCAGCAGCTTAGTATCAGGGGGATTCGATGAGCAGTTCTTC.

The chain uses TRBV2 and TRBJ1-1; D may be TRBD1 (5 bases). The CDR3 is 13 residues long. The germline V gene has CDR1 SNHLY and CDR2 FYNNEI. The V and J ends lost 5 bases and 5 bases respectively, with 12 bases between them. CDR3 DNA: TGTGCCAGCAGTTTCCAGGAGGGGACTGAAGCTTTCTTT. It specifies CASSFQEGTEAFF.

The table lists this clone with a few counts. The V gene is TRBV7-9, the J gene TRBJ1-2; 8 nucleotides align to TRBD1. Germline V gene sequence: CDR1 SEHNR, CDR2 FQNEAQ (reference sequence). This CDR3 is built from 12 residues. V lost 5 bases to trimming and J lost 4 bases; unmatched junction nucleotides: 0. Here the CDR3 reads CASSTGGYGYTF. CDR3 sequence (DNA): TGTGCCAGCAGCACAGGGGGCTATGGCTACACCTTC.

This clone was counted once. Its ends do not fully match the called genes, so a read error is possible. The rearrangement links TRBV4-1 to TRBJ2-1, with 10 positions matching TRBD1. This CDR3 region has 11 residues. Germline CDR1 MGHRA, CDR2 YSYEKL. The CDR3 nucleotides read TGCGCCAGCAGCCCCGGGACAGGGGTTATCTTC. This codes for CASSPGTGVIF.

CDR3 residues: CASSLRGSYEQYF. The CDR3, as DNA: TGTGCCAGCAGTTTAAGGGGGTCCTACGAGCAGTACTTC. This chain connects TRBV27 to TRBJ2-7, with D tentatively TRBD1 (6 bases). This CDR3 is 13 amino acids long. The germline V gene encodes CDR1 MNHEY and CDR2 SMNVEV (reference sequence). Between the trimmed V and J ends, which lost 2 bases and 1 base, there was a span of 6 bases.

The V call is TRBV29-1, the J call TRBJ1-6, with a tentative D call TRBD1 (6 bases). This CDR3 spans 14 amino acids. Deletions cut 6 bases from V and 7 bases from J, with 16 bases between. Per germline, CDR1 SQVTM and CDR2 ANQGSEA. CDR3 amino acids: CSVRTDRLNSPLHF. The CDR3 nucleotides are TGCAGCGTCAGGACAGATAGATTAAATTCACCCCTCCACTTT.

The CDR3: CALGGASNQPQHF. The CDR3 bases are TGTGCTTTAGGGGGGGCAAGCAATCAGCCCCAGCATTTT. V gene TRBV25-1 combines with J gene TRBJ1-5; possibly TRBD1 for D (6 bases). This CDR3 region has 13 residues. The germline V gene encodes CDR1 MGHDK and CDR2 SYGVNS.

The chain links TRBV28 to TRBJ2-7; D might be TRBD1 (6 bases). The CDR3 is 14 residues long. Per germline, CDR1 MDHEN and CDR2 SYDVKM. V dropped 3 bases and J dropped 0 bases, with 9 bases sitting between them. The CDR3 protein is CASSFTGTSYEQYF. The CDR3 DNA reads TGTGCCAGCAGTTTCACAGGGACCTCCTACGAGCAGTACTTC.

The chain uses TRBV12-5 and TRBJ1-5; the match to TRBD1 covers 10 bases. This CDR3 spans 17 amino acids. J lost 2 bases, V lost 3 bases, and 7 bases had no gene match. The germline gives CDR1 LGHNT, CDR2 FRNRAP. In DNA, the CDR3 is TGTGCTAGTGGTTTTGGGACAGGGGATTTTGGCAATCAGCCCCAGCATTTT. Translation gives CASGFGTGDFGNQPQHF. Supplemented by reference TRBV12-5 and TRBJ1-5, the full variable domain reads DARVTQTPRHKVTEMGQEVTMRCQPILGHNTVFWYRQTMMQGLELLAYFRNRAPLDDSGMPKDRFSAEMPDATLATLKIQPSEPRDSAVYFCASGFGTGDFGNQPQHFGDGTRLSIL.

V and J are TRBV18 and TRBJ2-2; a possible D gene is TRBD1 (5 bases). V gave up 9 bases and J gave up 0 bases, with 8 bases separating them. Germline V gene sequence: CDR1 KGHSH, CDR2 LQKENI. This CDR3 is 13 amino acids long. The CDR3 bases are TGTGCCAGTCGACAGACGAACACCGGGGAGCTGTTTTTT. This gives the protein CASRQTNTGELFF.

This chain links TRBV11-3 with TRBJ2-7, with 7 bases that match TRBD2. V trimming: 5 bases; J trimming: 2 bases; junction bases outside the gene matches: 12. The CDR3 has 16 residues. Germline CDR1 and CDR2: SGHNT and YENEEA. The chain's CDR3 is CASSHPPGLVPYEQYF. The CDR3 coding sequence is TGTGCCAGCAGCCACCCGCCAGGACTAGTTCCCTACGAGCAGTACTTC.

The chain carries TRBV27 and TRBJ2-7, with 9 bases lining up with TRBD1. The CDR3 contains 16 residues. CDR1 and CDR2 from the germline V gene are MNHEY and SMNVEV (reference sequence). J lost 2 bases, V lost 8 bases, and 13 bases had no gene match. Written as DNA, the CDR3 is TGTGCCAGCCGCCGTCAAGCGGGACAGGGTCCCTACGAGCAGTACTTC. As protein: CASRRQAGQGPYEQYF.